A selection of T cell receptor beta chains follows, all from one sample in a study of cytomegalovirus exposure and HLA in healthy donors. The protocol was immunoSEQ multiplex PCR, while the TCRdb copy is restricted to in-frame clones and leaves out a portion. Of about 160,000 clones in the sample, roughly 83% were seen once. Sequenced sample: PBMCs. The receptors here all came from a man in his thirties or forties in good health and CMV-seronegative. CDR3s include the opening cysteine and the closing phenylalanine or tryptophan. The D gene is left open where the match is weak. Clone size is given for some rows only: seen once, a few or many times, or a class if the clone is expanded.

clone_size	v_call	j_call	d_call	cdr3_aa	cdr3_nt
once	TRBV29-1	TRBJ1-2	.	CSYSPDNYGYTF	TGCAGCTACAGCCCGGATAACTATGGCTACACCTTC
.	TRBV7-2	TRBJ2-7	.	CASSLVRGQSSLYEQYF	TGTGCCAGCAGCTTAGTGCGGGGACAGTCCTCCTTGTACGAGCAGTACTTC
.	TRBV15	TRBJ2-3	.	CATSRGRGAGVSTDTQYF	TGTGCCACCAGCAGAGGCAGGGGTGCGGGGGTTAGCACAGATACGCAGTATTTT
few	TRBV19	TRBJ2-7	.	CASSIDRGSYEQYF	TGTGCCAGTAGTATAGACAGGGGCTCCTACGAGCAGTACTTC
.	TRBV7-3	TRBJ2-2	TRBD2	CASSSRTSGELFF	TGTGCCAGCAGCTCCCGGACTAGCGGGGAGCTGTTTTTT
.	TRBV2	TRBJ2-7	.	CASRSPGRFSFDEQYF	TGTGCCAGCAGGTCGCCGGGGAGGTTCTCGTTCGACGAGCAGTACTTC
.	TRBV5-1	TRBJ1-3	TRBD1	CASSTGTAGNTIYF	TGCGCCAGCAGCACCGGGACAGCAGGAAACACCATATATTTT
.	TRBV28	TRBJ1-2	.	CASSFSAKRVYGYTF	TGTGCCAGCAGTTTTAGTGCCAAGCGCGTCTATGGCTACACCTTC
.	TRBV5-1	TRBJ2-2	TRBD2	CASSLVGLADTGELFF	TGCGCCAGCAGCTTGGTGGGACTAGCGGACACCGGGGAGCTGTTTTTT
.	TRBV7-4	TRBJ2-2	TRBD2	CASSLTRGGRHTGELFF	TGTGCCAGCAGCTTAACGAGAGGCGGGAGGCACACCGGGGAGCTGTTTTTT
.	TRBV30	TRBJ2-3	TRBD1	CAWSADRGRWTDTQYF	TGTGCCTGGAGTGCGGACAGGGGGCGTTGGACAGATACGCAGTATTTT
.	TRBV6-5	TRBJ1-6	.	CASRPRGDGSPLHF	TGTGCCAGCAGACCCAGGGGAGATGGTTCACCCCTCCACTTT
.	TRBV5-1	TRBJ2-5	.	CASSYRWGDREETQYF	TGCGCCAGCAGCTACCGCTGGGGGGATCGCGAGGAGACCCAGTACTTC
.	TRBV27	TRBJ2-1	.	CASSPRGAGVNYNEQFF	TGTGCCAGCAGTCCTCGGGGGGCGGGGGTGAACTACAATGAGCAGTTCTTC
.	TRBV19	TRBJ2-1	TRBD2	CASKLGRSPNEQFF	TGTGCCAGTAAACTCGGGAGGTCCCCCAATGAGCAGTTCTTC
.	TRBV18	TRBJ2-5	.	CASSPKTGLVETQYF	TGTGCCAGCTCACCCAAGACAGGACTAGTAGAGACCCAGTACTTC
.	TRBV20-1	TRBJ2-5	TRBD1	CSAGGEETQYF	TGCAGTGCAGGGGGCGAGGAGACCCAGTACTTC
.	TRBV5-1	TRBJ2-3	.	CASSLGQSTDTQYF	TGCGCCAGCAGCTTGGGGCAGAGCACAGATACGCAGTATTTT